This T cell receptor (beta chain) appears in the sequencing data of a study of tumor and adjacent non-tumor tissue in lung cancer. Germline V gene lookup returns CDR1 MDHEN and CDR2 SYDVKM. The CDR3 is 14 amino acids. Broader study findings: Tumor tissue had significantly higher TCR diversity than normal lung. In normal lung, the top 100 clones were significantly more dominant than in tumor.

A modified ARM-PCR protocol with three rounds of nested PCR amplified TCRbeta. TCRdb processed the multiplex PCR reads anew with MiXCR; each CDR3 protein has one entry. This sample yields 60,000 to 70,000 distinct CDR3 sequences, of which roughly 77% are seen a single time; 45% belongs to the top ten. This sample's RNA came from whole unsorted tissue. The normal lung tissue was taken more than 3 cm from the tumor edge. Of note for this clonotype: The antigen is not known. At one boundary the junction diverges from the germline segment, which might be a read error.

Input material: distant non-tumor lung tissue. The J gene is TRBJ1-2, the V gene TRBV28; tentatively, D is TRBD1 (5 bases). This sequence originates from a man aged 60-69 years with non-small cell lung cancer. CDR3 bases: TGTGCCAGGAGCCCACTAGGGACCAAAAATGGCTACATCTTC. Its protein product is CARSPLGTKNGYIF.